The TCR beta chain under discussion was sequenced for a study of T cell responses to AZD1222 COVID-19 vaccine (dated by TCRdb to the early 2020s). Looking at the study overall: Because spike-specific TCR depth and breadth did not differ between the two schedules, AZD1222 recipients who got a second dose at roughly 4 weeks were pooled with those who got a second dose at roughly 12 weeks. A total of approximately 240 trial participants underwent TCR sequencing, of whom 207 received two doses of AZD1222 and some 26 received two doses of the MenACWY control vaccine. Trial participants were enrolled by age into subgroups of 18-55, 56-69 and 70-plus years, and around 140, 26 and 57 TCR-sequenced participants, respectively, were included in these subgroups. Overall results and qualifications from the work: Conclusions about previously exposed vaccinees were limited because only 6 or 7 AZD1222 recipients were SARS-CoV-2 seropositive at baseline. The whole spike protein was spanned by vaccine-associated CD4 TCRs, and dominant responses were seen in regions 160-218 and 743-854. The 56-69-year group was small, and its depth increase did not reach significance, likely because of low power. After two AZD1222 doses, both the breadth and the depth of spike-specific TCRs were significantly higher than at day 0 and than in MenACWY recipients. No day 14 peak-response samples were available, so repertoires were characterized only after the peak T cell response. Nearly half of unique spike-specific TCRs reportedly recognized epitopes outside regions mutated in the B.1.351 and B.1.1.7 variants. Participants were mostly white British, with more females than males. The authors suggested clonal diversity may have been underestimated.

Details on this clone: The specificity of this receptor is unknown. There are no base qualities to consult, and no much larger clone falls within one base.

The CDR3 regions of human TCRbeta chains were analyzed by immunosequencing. The authors processed their data as follows. Repertoire TCRs were checked for matches against a reference library of SARS-CoV-2-specific TCRs that had been generated using the MIRA antigen-specificity platform. Breadth was defined as the fraction of unique TCRs that were SARS-CoV-2-associated, and depth was defined as the fraction of total T cells that were SARS-CoV-2-associated. Each spike-specific TCR was assigned to its reactive spike region and to a CD4 or CD8 class using the MIRA data. Log10-transformed breadth and depth values were compared by one-way ANOVA with Sidak's multiple comparisons tests. TCRdb mirrors the immuneACCESS table, restricted to in-frame sequences. Some clones are absent from its copies; in checked studies, under half trace to an unresolved V gene, and the reason for the others is unknown. For V, J and clone size, that table is used; D and trimming come from the DNA. This sample gives 140,000 to 150,000 clones in total; 88% of them show up just once. Roughly 16% of the sample is taken by the ten largest.

The time point tag for this specimen amounts to: baseline before first vaccination. Vaccinee samples came from UK trials COV001 and COV002, including a single-blind randomized controlled phase 2/3 trial of AZD1222 (ChAdOx1 nCoV-19) in healthy adults. For TCRbeta chain sequencing, PBMC samples were collected from trial participants at day 0 and at day 28 after the second dose. The specimen was peripheral blood, collected on day 0 of AZD1222 vaccination. This clonotype was obtained from an adult in good health.

The CDR3 sequence is CASSVGQVSEGYGYTF. The base sequence is TGTGCCAGCAGCGTCGGACAGGTCTCGGAAGGTTATGGCTACACCTTC. Rearrangement joined TRBV7-2 to TRBJ1-2, with 7 bases in between that match TRBD1. As encoded in the germline V gene, CDR1 is SGHTA while CDR2 is FQGNSA. The CDR3 goes from the cysteine to the phenylalanine over 16 residues. Left in the record is the CDR3 DNA by itself, 48 bases read in frame from the first base. Unmatched junction bases come to 14, with V trimmed by 5 bases and J by 5 bases.